The 4 T cell receptor beta chains given below trace back to one sample, sequenced in a study of OX40 agonist ivuxolimab in advanced cancers. Library construction relied on the immunoSEQ multiplex PCR assay. TCRdb limited this immuneACCESS table to in-frame rearrangements with V and J called. A share of clones is missing; checked studies link under half to unresolved V genes, and the rest is unexplained. The sample yields more than 70,000 clones; 70% to 90% were counted once. Approximately 25% of the sample is taken by the ten largest. Here the sequenced sample was CD4+ or CD8+ T cells sorted from blood, taken in a trial of the OX40 agonist ivuxolimab. The source of these receptors is an adult with an advanced solid tumor such as melanoma, head and neck, liver or kidney cancer.

The CDR3 is CASSQALSGGSTDTQYF. The CDR3 nucleotides are TGCGCCAGCAGCCAGGCTTTAAGCGGGGGGTCCACAGATACGCAGTATTTT. The chain couples TRBV4-3 to TRBJ2-3; 9 bases map to TRBD2. CDR1 and CDR2 from the germline V gene are LGHNA and YSLEER. The CDR3 runs 17 residues. Trimming cost V 3 bases and J 2 bases; bases outside gene matches: 9.

This clone was observed a single time. The chain recombines TRBV7-2 with TRBJ2-7, with TRBD1 matching 7 bases. V shed 5 bases, J shed 3 bases, and the junction held 1 base outside the gene matches. The CDR3 runs 12 residues. Germline V CDR1 and CDR2: SGHTA, FQGNSA. The CDR3 nucleotides read TGTGCCAGCAGCGACAGGGTCTACGAGCAGTACTTC. Encoded protein: CASSDRVYEQYF.

The chain is built from TRBV4-1 and TRBJ1-2; no clear D. Germline CDR1 MGHRA, CDR2 YSYEKL. This CDR3 spans 13 amino acids. Trimming pared 0 bases from V and 8 bases from J, leaving 10 bases between. CDR3 sequence (DNA): TGCGCCAGCAGCCAAGAGGACTGGTCGGGCTACACCTTC. The encoded protein is CASSQEDWSGYTF.

This rearrangement joins TRBV28 to TRBJ2-1, with a tentative D call TRBD1 (6 bases). V lost 5 bases to trimming and J lost 4 bases, with 15 bases between them. This CDR3 is built from 15 residues. In germline, CDR1 is MDHEN, CDR2 SYDVKM. The DNA of the CDR3 is TGTGCCAGCAGTCCCCCCGCAGGACAGTACAATGAGCAGTTCTTC. This gives the protein CASSPPAGQYNEQFF.